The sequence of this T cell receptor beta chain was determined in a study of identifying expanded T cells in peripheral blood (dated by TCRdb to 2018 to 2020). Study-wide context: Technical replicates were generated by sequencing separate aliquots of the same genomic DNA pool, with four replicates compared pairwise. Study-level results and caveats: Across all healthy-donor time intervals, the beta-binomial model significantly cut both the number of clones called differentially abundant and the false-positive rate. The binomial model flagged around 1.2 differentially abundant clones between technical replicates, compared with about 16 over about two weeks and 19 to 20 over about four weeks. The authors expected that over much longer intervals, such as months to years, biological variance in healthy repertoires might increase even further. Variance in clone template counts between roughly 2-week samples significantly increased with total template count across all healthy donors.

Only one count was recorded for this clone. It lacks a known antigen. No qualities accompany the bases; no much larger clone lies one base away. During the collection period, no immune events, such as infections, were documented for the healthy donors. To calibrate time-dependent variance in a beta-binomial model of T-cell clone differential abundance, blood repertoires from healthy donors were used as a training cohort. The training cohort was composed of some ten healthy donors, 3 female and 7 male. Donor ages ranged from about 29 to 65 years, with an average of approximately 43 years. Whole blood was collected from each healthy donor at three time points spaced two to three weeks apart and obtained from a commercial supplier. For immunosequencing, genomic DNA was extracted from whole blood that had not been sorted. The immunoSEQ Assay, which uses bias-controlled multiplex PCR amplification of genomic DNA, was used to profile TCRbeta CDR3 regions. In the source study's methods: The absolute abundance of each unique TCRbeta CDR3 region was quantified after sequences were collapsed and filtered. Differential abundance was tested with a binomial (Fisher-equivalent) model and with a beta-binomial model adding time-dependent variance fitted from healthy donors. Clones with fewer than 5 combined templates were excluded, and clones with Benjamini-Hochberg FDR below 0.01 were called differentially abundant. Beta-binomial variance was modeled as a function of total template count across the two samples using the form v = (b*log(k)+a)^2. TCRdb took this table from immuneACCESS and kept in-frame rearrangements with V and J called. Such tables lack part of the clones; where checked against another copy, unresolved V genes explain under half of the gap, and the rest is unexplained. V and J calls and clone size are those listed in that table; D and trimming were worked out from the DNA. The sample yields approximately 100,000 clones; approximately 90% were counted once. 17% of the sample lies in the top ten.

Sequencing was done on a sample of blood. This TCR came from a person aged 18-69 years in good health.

The CDR3 protein: CATSRVGQTTAYGYTF. DNA sequence: TGTGCCACCAGCAGAGTCGGGCAGACAACTGCCTATGGCTACACCTTC. The chain employs TRBV15 and TRBJ1-2, with the D segment identity uncertain. Trimming costs V 1 base and J 4 bases, and their ends lie 16 bases apart. Taken from the germline V gene (reference sequence), the CDR1 and CDR2 loops are LNHNV and YYDKDF. The CDR3 holds 16 amino acids from the cysteine to the phenylalanine. The entry retains the CDR3 DNA only, 48 bases that are in frame from base 1. Beyond the CDR3, the reference TRBV15 and TRBJ1-2 genes provide the residues; the full variable domain reads: DAMVIQNPRYQVTQFGKPVTLSCSQTLNHNVMYWYQQKSSQAPKLLFHYYDKDFNNEADTPDNFQSRRPNTSFCFLDIRSPGLGDTAMYLCATSRVGQTTAYGYTFGSGTRLTVV.